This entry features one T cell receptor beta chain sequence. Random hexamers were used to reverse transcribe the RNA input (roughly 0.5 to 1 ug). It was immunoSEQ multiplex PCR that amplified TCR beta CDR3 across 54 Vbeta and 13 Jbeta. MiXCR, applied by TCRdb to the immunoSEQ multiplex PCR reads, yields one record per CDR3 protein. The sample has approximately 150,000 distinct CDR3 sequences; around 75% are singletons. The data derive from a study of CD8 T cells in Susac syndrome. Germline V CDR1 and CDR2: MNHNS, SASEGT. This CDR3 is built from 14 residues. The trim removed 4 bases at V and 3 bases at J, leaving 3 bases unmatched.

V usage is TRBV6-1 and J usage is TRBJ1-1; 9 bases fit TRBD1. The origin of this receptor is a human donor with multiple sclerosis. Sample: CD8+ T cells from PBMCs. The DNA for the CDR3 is TGTGCCAGCAGTGTGACAGGGGGGTACACTGAAGCTTTCTTT. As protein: CASSVTGGYTEAFF.